The entry that follows covers one T cell receptor beta chain sequence. Its antigen is undetermined. This specimen belongs to a study of cytomegalovirus exposure and HLA in healthy donors. Whole-study context: The same platform was used for the 110 or so validation repertoires as for the approximately 610 first-cohort repertoires, as reported in a later analysis. Findings and limits, study-wide: Within the 120 or so validation repertoires, first-cohort TCR clusters tended to co-occur, according to a later analysis.

Repertoires were generated with immunoSEQ multiplex PCR, while TCRdb's copy carries only in-frame clones and drops some. Of 150,000 to 200,000 clones in the sample, about 85% were seen once. The CDR3 sequence is 17 residues long. Germline lookup yields CDR1 SGHDT and CDR2 YYEEEE. V lost 4 bases and J lost 2; bases outside the gene matches: 9. This TCR came from a man aged 18-30 years in good health and CMV-seropositive. The chain is built from TRBV5-6 and TRBJ2-1, with 10 bases matching TRBD2. Sequenced sample: PBMCs. Here the CDR3 DNA reads TGTGCCAGCAGCCAAGGTTTAGCGGGGGGCCCCTACAATGAGCAGTTCTTC. Translating gives CASSQGLAGGPYNEQFF. Drawing the rest from reference TRBV5-6 and TRBJ2-1, the complete variable domain is DAGVTQSPTHLIKTRGQQVTLRCSPKSGHDTVSWYQQALGQGPQFIFQYYEEEERQRGNFPDRFSGHQFPNYSSELNVNALLLGDSALYLCASSQGLAGGPYNEQFFGPGTRLTVL.